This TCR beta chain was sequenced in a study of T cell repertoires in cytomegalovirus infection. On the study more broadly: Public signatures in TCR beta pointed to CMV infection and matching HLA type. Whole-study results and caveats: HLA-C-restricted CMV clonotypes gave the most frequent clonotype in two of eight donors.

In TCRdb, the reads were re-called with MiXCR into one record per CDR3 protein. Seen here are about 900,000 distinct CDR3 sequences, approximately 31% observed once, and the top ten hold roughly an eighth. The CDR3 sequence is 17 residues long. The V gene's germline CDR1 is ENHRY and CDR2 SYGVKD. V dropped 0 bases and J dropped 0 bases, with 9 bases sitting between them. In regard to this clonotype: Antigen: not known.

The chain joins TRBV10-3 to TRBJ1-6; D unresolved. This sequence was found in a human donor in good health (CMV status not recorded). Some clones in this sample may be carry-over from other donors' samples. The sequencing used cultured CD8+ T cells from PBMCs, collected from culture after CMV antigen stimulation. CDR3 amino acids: CAISESEGSSYNSPLHF. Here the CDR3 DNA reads TGTGCCATCAGTGAGTCGGAGGGCAGCTCCTATAATTCACCCCTCCACTTT.